This T cell receptor beta chain was recorded in a study of OX40 agonist ivuxolimab in advanced cancers. Study-wide background: Subjects had a mean age of 60 years, with a range of roughly 20 to 80; approximately 83% were male.

V shed 2 bases and J 4 bases; nucleotides not matched to a gene: 7. The CDR3 is made up of 15 amino acids. Germline V gene lookup returns CDR1 SGHNT and CDR2 YYREEE (reference sequence). General study findings and limits: The specificity for antigen of the expanded peripheral T cells was not determined. CD8+ T cells showed, on average, more clonal expansion than CD4+ cells.

Profiled with immunoSEQ multiplex PCR; TCRdb holds only in-frame clones, not every one. The table shows around 76,000 clones, with 85% to 90% occurring only once. Regarding this clone: What it binds is not known.

The rearrangement links TRBV5-4 to TRBJ1-1; 8 positions agree with TRBD1. The receptor's source is an adult with an advanced solid tumor such as melanoma, head and neck, liver or kidney cancer. This specimen was CD4+ or CD8+ T cells sorted from blood, taken in a trial of the OX40 agonist ivuxolimab. CDR3 amino acids: CASSFKQGAATEAFF. The DNA of the CDR3 is TGTGCCAGCAGCTTTAAGCAGGGGGCGGCCACTGAAGCTTTCTTT.